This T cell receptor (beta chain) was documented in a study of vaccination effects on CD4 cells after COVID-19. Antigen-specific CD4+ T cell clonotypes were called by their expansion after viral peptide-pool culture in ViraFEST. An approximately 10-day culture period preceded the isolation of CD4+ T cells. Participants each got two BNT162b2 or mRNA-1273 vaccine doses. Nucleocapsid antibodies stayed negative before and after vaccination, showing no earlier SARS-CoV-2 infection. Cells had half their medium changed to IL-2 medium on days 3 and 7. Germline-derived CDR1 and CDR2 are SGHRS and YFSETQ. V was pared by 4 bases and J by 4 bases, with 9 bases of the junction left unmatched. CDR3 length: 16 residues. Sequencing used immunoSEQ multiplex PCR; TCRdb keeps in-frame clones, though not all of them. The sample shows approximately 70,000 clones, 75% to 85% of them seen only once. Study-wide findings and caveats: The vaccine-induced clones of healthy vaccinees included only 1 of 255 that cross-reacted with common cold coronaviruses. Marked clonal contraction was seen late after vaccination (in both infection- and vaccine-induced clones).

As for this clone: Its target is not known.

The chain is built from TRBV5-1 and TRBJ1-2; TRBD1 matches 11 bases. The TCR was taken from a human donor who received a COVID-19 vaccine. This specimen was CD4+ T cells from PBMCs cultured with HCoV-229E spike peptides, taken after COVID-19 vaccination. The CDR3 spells CASSPRGQGAGYGYTF. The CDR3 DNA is TGCGCCAGCAGCCCCCGAGGACAGGGGGCGGGCTATGGCTACACCTTC.